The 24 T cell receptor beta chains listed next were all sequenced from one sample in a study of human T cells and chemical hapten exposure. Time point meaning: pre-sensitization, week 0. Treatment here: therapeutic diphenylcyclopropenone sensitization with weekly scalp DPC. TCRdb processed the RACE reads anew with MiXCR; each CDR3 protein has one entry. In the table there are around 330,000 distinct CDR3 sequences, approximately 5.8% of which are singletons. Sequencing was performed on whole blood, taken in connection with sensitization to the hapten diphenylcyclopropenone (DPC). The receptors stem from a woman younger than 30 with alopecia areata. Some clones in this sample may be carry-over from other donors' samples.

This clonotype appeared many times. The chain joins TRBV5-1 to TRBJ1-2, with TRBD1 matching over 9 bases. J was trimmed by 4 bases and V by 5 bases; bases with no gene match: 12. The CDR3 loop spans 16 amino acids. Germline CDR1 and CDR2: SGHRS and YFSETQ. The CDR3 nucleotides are TGCGCCAGCAGGAGAACGACAGGGGGGGCCAGCTATGGCTACACCTTC. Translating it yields CASRRTTGGASYGYTF.

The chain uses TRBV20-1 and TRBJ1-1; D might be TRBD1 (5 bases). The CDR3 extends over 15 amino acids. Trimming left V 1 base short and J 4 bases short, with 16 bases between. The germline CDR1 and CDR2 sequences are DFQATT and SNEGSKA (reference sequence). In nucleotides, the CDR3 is TGCAGTGCTAGAGTTCCACTGGGGGGACCCACTGAAGCTTTCTTT. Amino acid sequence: CSARVPLGGPTEAFF.

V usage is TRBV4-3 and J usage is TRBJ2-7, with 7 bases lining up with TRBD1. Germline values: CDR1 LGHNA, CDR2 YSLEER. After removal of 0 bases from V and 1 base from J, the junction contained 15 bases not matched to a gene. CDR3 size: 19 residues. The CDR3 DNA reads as TGCGCCAGCAGCCAAGATCTTCAAGGGGGCAGGAGCAGGTCCTACGAGCAGTACTTC. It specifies CASSQDLQGGRSRSYEQYF.

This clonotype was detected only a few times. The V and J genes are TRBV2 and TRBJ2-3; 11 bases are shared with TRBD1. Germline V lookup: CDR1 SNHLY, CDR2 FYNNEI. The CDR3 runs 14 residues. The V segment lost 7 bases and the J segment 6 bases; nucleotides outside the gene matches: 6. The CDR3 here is CASILDRGQDTQYF. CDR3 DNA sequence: TGTGCCAGCATCCTGGACAGGGGGCAGGATACGCAGTATTTT.

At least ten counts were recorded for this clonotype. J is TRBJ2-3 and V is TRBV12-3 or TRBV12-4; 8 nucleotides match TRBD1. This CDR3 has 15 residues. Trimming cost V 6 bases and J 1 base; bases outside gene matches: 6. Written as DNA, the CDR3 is TGTGCCAGCAGCGGACAGGGCTCGGGCACAGATACGCAGTATTTT. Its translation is CASSGQGSGTDTQYF.

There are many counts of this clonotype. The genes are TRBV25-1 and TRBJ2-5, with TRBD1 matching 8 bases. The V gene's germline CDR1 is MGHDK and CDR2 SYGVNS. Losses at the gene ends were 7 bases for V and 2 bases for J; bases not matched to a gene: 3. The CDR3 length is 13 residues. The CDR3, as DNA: TGTGCCAGCACCAGGGGGCTGCAAGAGACCCAGTACTTC. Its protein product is CASTRGLQETQYF.

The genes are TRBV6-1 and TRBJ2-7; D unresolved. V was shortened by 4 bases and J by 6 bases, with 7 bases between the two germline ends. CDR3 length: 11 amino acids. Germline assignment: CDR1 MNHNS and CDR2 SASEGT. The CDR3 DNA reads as TGTGCCAGCAGTGGGGGTTTCGAGCAGTACTTC. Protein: CASSGGFEQYF.

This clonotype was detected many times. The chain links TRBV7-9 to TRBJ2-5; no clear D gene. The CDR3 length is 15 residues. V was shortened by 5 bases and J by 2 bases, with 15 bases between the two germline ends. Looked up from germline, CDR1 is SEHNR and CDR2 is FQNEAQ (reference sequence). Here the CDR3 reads CASSPSDHKQETQYF. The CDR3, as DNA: TGTGCCAGCAGCCCCTCGGACCATAAACAAGAGACCCAGTACTTC. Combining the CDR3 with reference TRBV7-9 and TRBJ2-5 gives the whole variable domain DTGVSQNPRHKITKRGQNVTFRCDPISEHNRLYWYRQTLGQGPEFLTYFQNEAQLEKSRLLSDRFSAERPKGSFSTLEIQRTEQGDSAMYLCASSPSDHKQETQYFGPGTRLLVL.

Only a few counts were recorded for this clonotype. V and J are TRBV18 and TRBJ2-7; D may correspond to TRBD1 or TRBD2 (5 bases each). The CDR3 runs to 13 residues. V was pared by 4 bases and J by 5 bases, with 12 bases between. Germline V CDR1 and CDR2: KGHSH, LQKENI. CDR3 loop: CASSLRGEDEQYF. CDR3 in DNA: TGTGCCAGCTCACTCCGAGGGGAAGACGAGCAGTACTTC.

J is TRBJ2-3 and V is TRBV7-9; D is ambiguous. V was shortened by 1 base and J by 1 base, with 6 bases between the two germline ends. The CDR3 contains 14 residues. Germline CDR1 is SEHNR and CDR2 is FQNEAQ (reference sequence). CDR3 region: CASSLGIRTDTQYF. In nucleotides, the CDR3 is TGTGCCAGCAGCTTAGGGATCCGCACAGATACGCAGTATTTT.

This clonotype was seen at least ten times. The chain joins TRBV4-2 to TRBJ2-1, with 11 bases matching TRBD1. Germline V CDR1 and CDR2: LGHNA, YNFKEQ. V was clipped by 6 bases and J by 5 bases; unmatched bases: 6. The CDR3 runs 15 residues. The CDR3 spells CASRADRGLDNEQFF. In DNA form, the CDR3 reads TGTGCCAGCAGGGCGGACAGGGGGCTTGACAATGAGCAGTTCTTC.

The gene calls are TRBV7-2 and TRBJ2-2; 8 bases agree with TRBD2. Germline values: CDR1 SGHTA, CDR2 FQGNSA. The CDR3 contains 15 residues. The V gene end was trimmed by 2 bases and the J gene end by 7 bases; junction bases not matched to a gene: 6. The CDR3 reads CASSLMSGGLGELFF. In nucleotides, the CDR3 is TGTGCCAGCAGCTTAATGAGCGGGGGCCTCGGGGAGCTGTTTTTT. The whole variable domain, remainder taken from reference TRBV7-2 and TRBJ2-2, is GAGVSQSPSNKVTEKGKDVELRCDPISGHTALYWYRQSLGQGLEFLIYFQGNSAPDKSGLPSDRFSAERTGGSVSTLTIQRTQQEDSAVYLCASSLMSGGLGELFFGEGSRLTVL.

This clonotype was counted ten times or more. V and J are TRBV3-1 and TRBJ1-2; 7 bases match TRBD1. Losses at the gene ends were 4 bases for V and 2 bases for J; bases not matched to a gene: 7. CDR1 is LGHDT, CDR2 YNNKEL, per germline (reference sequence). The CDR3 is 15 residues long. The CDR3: CASSRVGQANYGYTF. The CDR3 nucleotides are TGTGCCAGCAGCCGAGTTGGACAGGCCAACTATGGCTACACCTTC.

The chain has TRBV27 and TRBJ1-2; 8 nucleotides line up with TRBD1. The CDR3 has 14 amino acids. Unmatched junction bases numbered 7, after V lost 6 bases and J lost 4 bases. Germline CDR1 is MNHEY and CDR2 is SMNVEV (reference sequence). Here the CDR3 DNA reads TGTGCCAGCAGGCGTCAGGGGGCAGGCTATGGCTACACCTTC. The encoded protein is CASRRQGAGYGYTF.

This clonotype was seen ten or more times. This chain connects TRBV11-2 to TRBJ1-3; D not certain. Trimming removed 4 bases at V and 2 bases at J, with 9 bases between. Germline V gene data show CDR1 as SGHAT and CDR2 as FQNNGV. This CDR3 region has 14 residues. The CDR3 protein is CASSSFLAGNTIYF. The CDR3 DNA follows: TGTGCCAGCAGCTCTTTCCTCGCTGGAAACACCATATATTTT.

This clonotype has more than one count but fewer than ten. CDR3: CASSYGRLNYGYTF. DNA for the CDR3: TGTGCCAGCAGTTACGGCAGGTTGAACTATGGCTACACCTTC. The V gene is TRBV6-2 or TRBV6-3, the J gene TRBJ1-2; D ambiguous. Per the germline V gene, CDR1 is MNHEY and CDR2 is SVGEGT. The length of the CDR3 is 14 residues. Between the trimmed V and J ends, which lost 2 bases and 2 bases, there was a span of 9 bases.

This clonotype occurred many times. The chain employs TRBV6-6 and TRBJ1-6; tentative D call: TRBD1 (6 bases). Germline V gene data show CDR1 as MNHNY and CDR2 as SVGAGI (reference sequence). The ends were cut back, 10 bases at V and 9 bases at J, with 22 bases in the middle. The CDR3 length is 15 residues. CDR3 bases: TGTGCCATTTCCCCGAATTCAGGGGATCTTTCACCCCTCCACTTT. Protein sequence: CAISPNSGDLSPLHF.

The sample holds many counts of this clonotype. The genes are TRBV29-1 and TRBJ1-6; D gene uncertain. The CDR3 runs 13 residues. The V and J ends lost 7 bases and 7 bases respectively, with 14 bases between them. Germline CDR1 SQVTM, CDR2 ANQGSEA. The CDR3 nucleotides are TGCAGCGCTCAGAAGACGGAGAATTCACCCCTCCACTTT. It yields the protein CSAQKTENSPLHF.

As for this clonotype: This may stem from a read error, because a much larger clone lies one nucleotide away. The CDR3 sequence: CASSLSPLSGARGLYEQYF. In DNA form, the CDR3 reads TGCGCCAGCAGCTTGTCCCCCCTAAGCGGGGCAAGGGGGCTCTACGAGCAGTACTTC. The chain carries TRBV5-1 and TRBJ2-7; D may correspond to TRBD1 or TRBD2 (7 bases each). The CDR3 totals 19 residues. Per the germline V gene, CDR1 is SGHRS and CDR2 is YFSETQ. The ends were cut back, 1 base at V and 3 bases at J, with 26 bases in the middle.

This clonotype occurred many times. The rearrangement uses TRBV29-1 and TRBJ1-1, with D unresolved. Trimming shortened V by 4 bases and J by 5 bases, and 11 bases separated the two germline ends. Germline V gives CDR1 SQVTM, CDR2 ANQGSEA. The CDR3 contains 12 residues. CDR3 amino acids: CSVVRVGTEAFF. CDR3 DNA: TGCAGCGTTGTGAGGGTTGGGACTGAAGCTTTCTTT.

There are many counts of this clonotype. The CDR3: CASSPGQGSSSPLHF. For the CDR3, the DNA is TGTGCCAGCTCACCTGGACAGGGAAGCTCTTCACCCCTCCACTTT. The chain carries TRBV18 and TRBJ1-6; 8 bases line up with TRBD1. V was pared by 3 bases and J by 9 bases, with 7 bases of the junction left unmatched. CDR1 and CDR2 (germline): KGHSH, LQKENI. There are 15 residues in the CDR3. Full variable domain (missing parts from reference TRBV18 and TRBJ1-6): NAGVMQNPRHLVRRRGQEARLRCSPMKGHSHVYWYRQLPEEGLKFMVYLQKENIIDESGMPKERFSAEFPKEGPSILRIQQVVRGDSAAYFCASSPGQGSSSPLHFGNGTRLTVT.

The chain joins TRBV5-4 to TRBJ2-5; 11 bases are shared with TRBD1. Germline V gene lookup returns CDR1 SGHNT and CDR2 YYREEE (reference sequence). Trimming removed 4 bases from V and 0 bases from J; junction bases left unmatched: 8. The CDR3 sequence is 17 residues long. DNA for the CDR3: TGTGCCAGCAGCCCACCGGACAGGGGGCCCTACCAAGAGACCCAGTACTTC. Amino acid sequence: CASSPPDRGPYQETQYF.

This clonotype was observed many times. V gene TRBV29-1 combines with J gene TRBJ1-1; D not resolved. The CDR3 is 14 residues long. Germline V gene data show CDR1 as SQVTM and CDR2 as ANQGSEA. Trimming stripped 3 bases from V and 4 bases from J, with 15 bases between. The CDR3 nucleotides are TGCAGCGTTGAGCTGAGGCTCCAGGTCACTGAAGCTTTCTTT. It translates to CSVELRLQVTEAFF.

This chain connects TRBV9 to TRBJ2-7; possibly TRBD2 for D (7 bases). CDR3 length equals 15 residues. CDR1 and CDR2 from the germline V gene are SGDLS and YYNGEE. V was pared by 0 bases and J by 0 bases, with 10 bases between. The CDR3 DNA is TGTGCCAGCAGCGTAGGCGGGGGCCACTCCTACGAGCAGTACTTC. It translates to CASSVGGGHSYEQYF. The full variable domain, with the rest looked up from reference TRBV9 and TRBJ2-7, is DSGVTQTPKHLITATGQRVTLRCSPRSGDLSVYWYQQSLDQGLQFLIQYYNGEERAKGNILERFSAQQFPDLHSELNLSSLELGDSALYFCASSVGGGHSYEQYFGPGTRLTVT.